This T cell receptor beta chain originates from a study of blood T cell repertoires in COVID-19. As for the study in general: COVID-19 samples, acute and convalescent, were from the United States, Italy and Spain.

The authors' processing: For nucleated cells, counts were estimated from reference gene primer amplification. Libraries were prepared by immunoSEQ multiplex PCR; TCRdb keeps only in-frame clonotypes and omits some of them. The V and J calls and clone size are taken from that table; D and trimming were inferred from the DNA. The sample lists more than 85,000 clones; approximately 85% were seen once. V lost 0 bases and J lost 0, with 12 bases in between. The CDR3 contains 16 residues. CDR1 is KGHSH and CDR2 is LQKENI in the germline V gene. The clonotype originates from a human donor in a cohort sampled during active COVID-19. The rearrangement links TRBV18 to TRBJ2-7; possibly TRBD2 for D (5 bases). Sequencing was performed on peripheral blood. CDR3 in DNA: TGTGCCAGCTCACCACCGGAGGCATTTTACTCCTACGAGCAGTACTTC. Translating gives CASSPPEAFYSYEQYF. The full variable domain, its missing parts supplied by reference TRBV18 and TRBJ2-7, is NAGVMQNPRHLVRRRGQEARLRCSPMKGHSHVYWYRQLPEEGLKFMVYLQKENIIDESGMPKERFSAEFPKEGPSILRIQQVVRGDSAAYFCASSPPEAFYSYEQYFGPGTRLTVT.